The 5 T cell receptor beta chains below come from one sample, sequenced in a study of a mutant IDH1 vaccine in newly diagnosed glioma (dated by TCRdb to the early 2020s). The time point label here, explained by the study, means: baseline, week 1 (first vaccination visit). According to the study, the label for this sample's treatment or condition signals: pre-vaccination baseline after standard-of-care therapy. Libraries were built with the immunoSEQ multiplex PCR assay. TCRdb holds this immuneACCESS table with in-frame rearrangements only. Some clones are missing; in checked studies, unresolved V genes explain under half, and the rest has no known cause. In this sample the table shows tens of thousands of clones, over 75% of which occur a single time. The top ten clonotypes cover around 5.2% of the sample. The source material was PBMCs, sampled from a glioma patient treated with radiotherapy, temozolomide or both. Receptor source: a man aged 35-49 years with glioma. Some clones in this sample may be carry-over from other donors' samples.

V is TRBV6-5 and J is TRBJ2-7; D is ambiguous. This CDR3 is 13 amino acids long. Trimming took 8 bases from V and 2 from J, leaving 13 bases between them. The V gene's germline CDR1 is MNHEY and CDR2 SVGAGI. CDR3 residues: CASGLDGAYEQYF. As DNA, the CDR3 is TGTGCCAGCGGTCTAGACGGTGCCTACGAGCAGTACTTC.

The J gene is TRBJ1-2, the V gene TRBV7-9; D is unresolved. V was trimmed by 2 bases and J by 6 bases, leaving 13 bases between them. The CDR3 runs 14 residues. Germline V lookup: CDR1 SEHNR, CDR2 FQNEAQ (reference sequence). CDR3: CASSLPVPQNGYTF. The CDR3 DNA follows: TGTGCCAGCAGCTTACCTGTGCCCCAGAATGGCTACACCTTC.

The chain uses TRBV9 and TRBJ1-2, with D maybe TRBD1 (6 bases). Per the germline V gene, CDR1 is SGDLS and CDR2 is YYNGEE. V was trimmed by 3 bases and J by 4 bases, leaving 10 bases between them. CDR3 size: 13 residues. The CDR3 coding sequence is TGTGCCAGCAGCGCAGTAGGGGGCTATGGCTACACCTTC. This translates into CASSAVGGYGYTF.

The chain is built from TRBV7-9 and TRBJ1-6; D is undetermined. CDR1 is SEHNR, CDR2 FQNEAQ, per germline (reference sequence). V gave up 3 bases and J gave up 7 bases, with 13 bases separating them. The CDR3 covers 15 residues. DNA of the CDR3: TGTGCCAGCAGCTTTACGGGTAGGACCAATTCACCCCTCCACTTT. Residues: CASSFTGRTNSPLHF.

The chain links TRBV7-2 to TRBJ1-5; TRBD1 might be the D (5 bases). This CDR3 spans 14 amino acids. V lost 6 bases, J lost 4 bases, and 13 bases lay in between. Germline values: CDR1 SGHTA, CDR2 FQGNSA. The CDR3 nucleotides are TGTGCCAGCAGGGGGGAAGGTAGAAATCAGCCCCAGCATTTT. This encodes CASRGEGRNQPQHF.